These 31 T cell receptor beta chains were sequenced from one sample in a study of T cell changes during pregnancy in multiple sclerosis. TCRdb's copy holds only in-frame clones and misses some; the assay was immunoSEQ multiplex PCR. This table has approximately 45,000 clones, roughly 92% appearing once. The sequencing here drew on CD4+ T cells from peripheral blood mononuclear cells, taken in the second trimester of pregnancy. Receptors originate from a female donor in good health, enrolled as a control in a pregnancy study.

The rearrangement joins TRBV6-4 to TRBJ1-2; 7 nucleotides match TRBD1. This CDR3 contains 13 residues. CDR1 is MRHNA, CDR2 SNTAGT, per germline. V gave up 4 bases and J gave up 3 bases; unmatched junction bases: 2. The CDR3 sequence is CASSAGTDYGYTF. CDR3 coding DNA: TGTGCCAGCAGTGCCGGGACAGACTATGGCTACACCTTC.

V is TRBV11-3 and J is TRBJ2-5, with D possibly matching TRBD2 (6 bases). V gave up 5 bases and J gave up 5 bases, with 15 bases separating them. Germline V gene data show CDR1 as SGHNT and CDR2 as YENEEA. The CDR3 is made up of 14 amino acids. The CDR3 is CASSLTSKGETQYF. DNA for the CDR3: TGTGCCAGCAGCCTTACTAGCAAGGGGGAGACCCAGTACTTC. Variable domain in full (rest from reference TRBV11-3 and TRBJ2-5): EAGVVQSPRYKIIEKKQPVAFWCNPISGHNTLYWYLQNLGQGPELLIRYENEEAVDDSQLPKDRFSAERLKGVDSTLKIQPAELGDSAVYLCASSLTSKGETQYFGPGTRLLVL.

The chain uses TRBV7-3 and TRBJ2-3, with TRBD2 identical over 7 bases. The CDR3 has 15 residues. V was clipped by 5 bases and J by 2 bases; unmatched bases: 7. Per the germline V gene, CDR1 is SGHTA and CDR2 is FQGTGA. Written as DNA, the CDR3 is TGTGCCAGCAGCACTTGGGGAGGGAACACAGATACGCAGTATTTT. This sequence encodes CASSTWGGNTDTQYF.

The rearrangement joins TRBV6-1 to TRBJ1-2; weak D call: TRBD1 (6 bases). V lost 2 bases, J lost 5 bases, and 18 bases lay in between. The CDR3 sequence is 16 residues long. Germline CDR1 is MNHNS and CDR2 is SASEGT. The CDR3 DNA reads as TGTGCCAGCAGTGAAACCGAACTGGACAGCTATTATGGCTACACCTTC. It specifies CASSETELDSYYGYTF.

The CDR3 loop reads CASSPLFRGHDNEQFF. The CDR3 nucleotides read TGTGCCAGCAGTCCCCTCTTCAGGGGGCACGACAATGAGCAGTTCTTC. The chain is built from TRBV27 and TRBJ2-1, with 8 bases identical to TRBD1. The CDR3 length is 16 residues. Losses at the gene ends were 5 bases for V and 5 bases for J; bases not matched to a gene: 11. Germline V gene sequence: CDR1 MNHEY, CDR2 SMNVEV (reference sequence).

This clone was seen just once. The chain has TRBV20-1 and TRBJ1-1, with 9 bases aligning to TRBD1. J lost 10 bases, V lost 5 bases, and 5 bases had no gene match. This CDR3 is 11 amino acids long. Per germline, CDR1 DFQATT and CDR2 SNEGSKA (reference sequence). This CDR3 is CSAHGQGIAFF. Written as DNA, the CDR3 is TGCAGTGCTCACGGACAGGGGATAGCTTTCTTT.

J is TRBJ1-1 and V is TRBV4-2; the match to TRBD1 covers 8 bases. Germline CDR1 and CDR2: LGHNA and YNFKEQ. CDR3 length: 15 amino acids. Unmatched junction bases numbered 11, after V lost 6 bases and J lost 5 bases. The CDR3 reads CASRQKTGEVTEAFF. Written as DNA, the CDR3 is TGTGCCAGCAGACAAAAGACAGGGGAGGTTACTGAAGCTTTCTTT.

The chain has TRBV5-3 and TRBJ1-2; TRBD1 aligns across 9 bases. TRBV5-3 is an open reading frame, and its role is uncertain. The CDR3 consists of 15 residues. The V gene end was trimmed by 0 bases and the J gene end by 3 bases; junction bases not matched to a gene: 3. The DNA for the CDR3 is TGTGCCAGAAGCTTGGTGGGACAGGGAGACTATGGCTACACCTTC. It yields the protein CARSLVGQGDYGYTF.

The rearrangement uses TRBV5-1 and TRBJ2-5; 10 positions match TRBD1. CDR3 length: 15 residues. Germline CDR1 SGHRS, CDR2 YFSETQ. The junction had 7 bases not matched to a gene; V was cut back by 3 bases and J by 5 bases. The CDR3 is CASSWGQGLGETQYF. The DNA for the CDR3 is TGCGCCAGCAGCTGGGGACAGGGGTTGGGGGAGACCCAGTACTTC.

The gene calls are TRBV11-3 and TRBJ2-1; D possibly corresponds to TRBD2 (7 bases). Germline CDR1 is SGHNT and CDR2 is YENEEA. The CDR3 has 16 amino acids. The germline V and J ends were trimmed by 5 bases and 7 bases, with 21 bases remaining between them. The CDR3: CASSGGRGDAGNEQFF. CDR3 nucleotides: TGTGCCAGCAGCGGTGGGAGGGGGGACGCGGGAAATGAGCAGTTCTTC.

This chain links TRBV5-1 with TRBJ2-2, with 10 bases matching TRBD2. J lost 4 bases, V lost 0 bases, and 12 bases had no gene match. This CDR3 spans 19 amino acids. Germline-derived CDR1 and CDR2 are SGHRS and YFSETQ. This CDR3 reads CASSLEASGGPEVTGELFF. Written as DNA, the CDR3 is TGCGCCAGCAGCTTGGAAGCTAGCGGGGGCCCGGAGGTCACCGGGGAGCTGTTTTTT.

The chain combines TRBV6-5 with TRBJ1-2; tentative D call: TRBD1 (5 bases). Germline lookup yields CDR1 MNHEY and CDR2 SVGAGI. CDR3 length: 15 residues. The V end lost 6 bases, the J end lost 4 bases, and 18 bases lay between the germline ends. CDR3 sequence reads: CASSPDIPLGYGYTF. CDR3 bases: TGTGCCAGCAGCCCGGACATTCCGCTTGGCTATGGCTACACCTTC.

This chain uses TRBV18 with TRBJ2-3; TRBD2 agrees at 11 bases. Trimming cost V 2 bases and J 0 bases; bases outside gene matches: 1. The germline V gene encodes CDR1 KGHSH and CDR2 LQKENI. The CDR3 sequence is 16 residues long. The DNA for the CDR3 is TGTGCCAGCTCACCAGGGACTAGCGGTAGCACAGATACGCAGTATTTT. It is translated as CASSPGTSGSTDTQYF.

Only a few counts were recorded for this clone. The gene calls are TRBV5-1 and TRBJ1-1; no clear D gene. The CDR3 covers 14 residues. Trimming stripped 0 bases from V and 5 bases from J, with 11 bases between. CDR1 is SGHRS and CDR2 is YFSETQ in the germline V gene. The CDR3 is CASSLAITGTEAFF. The DNA of the CDR3 is TGCGCCAGCAGCTTGGCCATAACGGGGACTGAAGCTTTCTTT.

The rearrangement uses TRBV20-1 and TRBJ2-1; D not certain. This CDR3 region has 10 residues. Trimming cost V 4 bases and J 10 bases, with 8 bases left between them. CDR1 and CDR2 (germline): DFQATT, SNEGSKA (reference sequence). The CDR3 DNA follows: TGCAGTGCTACGGCGGAGGAGCAGTTCTTC. This codes for CSATAEEQFF.

This chain connects TRBV9 to TRBJ1-2; D is unresolved. CDR1 and CDR2 from the germline V gene are SGDLS and YYNGEE. V shed 3 bases and J shed 7 bases, with 19 bases lying between them. The CDR3 contains 15 residues. The CDR3 sequence: CASSETTVSAGGYTF. In DNA form, the CDR3 reads TGTGCCAGCAGCGAAACCACAGTATCCGCGGGTGGCTACACCTTC.

This chain links TRBV11-2 with TRBJ1-4; a weak D match, TRBD1 (6 bases). The CDR3 has 18 residues. Trimming stripped 5 bases from V and 5 bases from J, with 24 bases between. Looked up from germline, CDR1 is SGHAT and CDR2 is FQNNGV. The CDR3 here is CASSKTGGPRTGNEKLFF. The CDR3 coding sequence is TGTGCCAGCAGCAAAACGGGGGGGCCCCGGACGGGAAATGAAAAACTGTTTTTT.

This chain joins TRBV6-5 and TRBJ2-7; 8 bases agree with TRBD1. The J segment lost 5 bases and the V segment lost 2 bases, leaving 5 bases of the junction unmatched. Germline values: CDR1 MNHEY, CDR2 SVGAGI. This CDR3 is 14 amino acids long. Written as DNA, the CDR3 is TGTGCCAGCAGTTACGCGGCCAGGGGGCACGAGCAGTACTTC. Protein: CASSYAARGHEQYF.

The V gene is TRBV5-4, the J gene TRBJ2-3; 8 nucleotides line up with TRBD2. The V gene's germline CDR1 is SGHNT and CDR2 YYREEE (reference sequence). The CDR3 covers 15 residues. Trimming removed 6 bases from V and 0 bases from J; junction bases left unmatched: 6. For the CDR3, the DNA is TGTGCCAGCACGGGGGGGGGACCGAGCACAGATACGCAGTATTTT. The encoded protein is CASTGGGPSTDTQYF.

The chain is built from TRBV4-3 and TRBJ2-4; D gene ambiguous. The CDR3 is made up of 17 amino acids. Trimming stripped 1 base from V and 0 bases from J, with 13 bases between. CDR1 LGHNA and CDR2 YSLEER come from the germline V gene. CDR3 sequence reads: CASSQGSSDLAKNIQYF. The DNA of the CDR3 is TGCGCCAGCAGCCAAGGCTCGAGTGACTTAGCCAAAAACATTCAGTACTTC.

This chain links TRBV6-1 with TRBJ1-2, with D possibly matching TRBD1 (5 bases). V gave up 4 bases and J gave up 4 bases, with 10 bases separating them. This CDR3 has 13 residues. Germline V lookup: CDR1 MNHNS, CDR2 SASEGT. As DNA, the CDR3 is TGTGCCAGCAGTGCTCGGAGGGGCTATGGCTACACCTTC. Protein: CASSARRGYGYTF.

This clone has a single count. The chain combines TRBV15 with TRBJ2-4; TRBD1 aligns across 9 bases. Germline CDR1 LNHNV, CDR2 YYDKDF (reference sequence). V lost 0 bases and J lost 5; bases outside the gene matches: 8. The CDR3 covers 17 residues. The CDR3 DNA sequence: TGTGCCACCAGCAGAGACCTCCACGACAGGGGGGAAAACATTCAGTACTTC. Translation gives CATSRDLHDRGENIQYF. The whole variable domain, filled in from reference TRBV15 and TRBJ2-4, reads DAMVIQNPRYQVTQFGKPVTLSCSQTLNHNVMYWYQQKSSQAPKLLFHYYDKDFNNEADTPDNFQSRRPNTSFCFLDIRSPGLGDTAMYLCATSRDLHDRGENIQYFGAGTRLSVL.

This sequence joins TRBV18 and TRBJ1-2; no firm D call. CDR1 is KGHSH and CDR2 is LQKENI in the germline V gene. Trimming removed 2 bases from V and 3 bases from J, with 16 bases in between. The CDR3 is 16 amino acids. In DNA form, the CDR3 reads TGTGCCAGCTCACCAATAGTTGGAAACTATGACTATGGCTACACCTTC. Protein sequence: CASSPIVGNYDYGYTF.

The chain is built from TRBV7-2 and TRBJ1-1; 7 bases fit TRBD1. Germline V gene sequence: CDR1 SGHTA, CDR2 FQGNSA. The CDR3 runs 14 residues. V was pared by 5 bases and J by 4 bases, with 7 bases of the junction left unmatched. CDR3 protein: CASSPGTVSTEAFF. The DNA of the CDR3 is TGTGCCAGCAGCCCGGGGACAGTAAGCACTGAAGCTTTCTTT.

This clone appeared once. The chain combines TRBV2 with TRBJ2-2, with a weak D call TRBD1 (6 bases). The CDR3 is 15 amino acids. Germline CDR1 and CDR2: SNHLY and FYNNEI. This CDR3 is CARRSDSTNTGELFF. CDR3 coding DNA: TGTGCTCGCAGGTCGGACAGCACGAACACCGGGGAGCTGTTTTTT.

V usage is TRBV19 and J usage is TRBJ1-4; D gene uncertain. Germline V gene data show CDR1 as LNHDA and CDR2 as SQIVND (reference sequence). The CDR3 loop spans 14 amino acids. Trimming shortened V by 1 base and J by 4 bases, and 7 bases separated the two germline ends. The CDR3 DNA follows: TGTGCCAGTAGTATAGGTCGGAGTAATGAAAAACTGTTTTTT. The encoded protein is CASSIGRSNEKLFF.

The chain is built from TRBV11-1 and TRBJ2-1; 12 bases align to TRBD2. The CDR3 runs to 16 residues. Germline CDR1 and CDR2: SGHAT and FQDESV (reference sequence). V lost 4 bases, J lost 4 bases, and 5 bases stayed unmatched. In DNA, the CDR3 is TGTGCCAGCAGCTCACTAGCGGGGGGAACTTACAATGAGCAGTTCTTC. Protein product: CASSSLAGGTYNEQFF.

The chain couples TRBV30 to TRBJ1-2; D is unclear. The CDR3 totals 16 residues. CDR1 is GTSNPN and CDR2 is SVGIG in the germline V gene (reference sequence). Trimming shortened V by 1 base and J by 1 base, and 16 bases separated the two germline ends. The CDR3 is CAWSGNFGRGNYGYTF. CDR3 DNA sequence: TGTGCCTGGAGTGGCAATTTCGGACGGGGTAACTATGGCTACACCTTC.

V gene TRBV7-9 combines with J gene TRBJ1-5, with 11 nucleotides matching TRBD1. Germline CDR1 SEHNR, CDR2 FQNEAQ (reference sequence). There are 17 residues in the CDR3. Trimming at V came to 1 base and at J to 4 bases, leaving 6 bases not matched to a gene. The CDR3 nucleotides are TGTGCCAGCAGCTTAGGACTAGGGACAGGGGGGAATCAGCCCCAGCATTTT. Amino acid sequence: CASSLGLGTGGNQPQHF.

This CDR3 reads CASSSSGGVEYF. The CDR3 DNA follows: TGTGCCAGTAGTTCTAGCGGGGGGGTAGAGTATTTT. The V call is TRBV19, the J call TRBJ2-3, with TRBD2 identical over 12 bases. Germline V CDR1 and CDR2: LNHDA, SQIVND (reference sequence). V dropped 5 bases and J dropped 13; count of bases not matched to a gene: 4. The CDR3 runs 12 residues.

The chain employs TRBV7-3 and TRBJ2-1; D is unresolved. Trimming took 1 base from V and 9 from J, leaving 10 bases between them. The CDR3 contains 13 residues. In germline, CDR1 is SGHTA, CDR2 FQGTGA. CDR3 in DNA: TGTGCCAGCAGCTTAAACTCCCTCGGTGAGCAGTTCTTC. Its protein product is CASSLNSLGEQFF.